These 24 T cell receptor beta chains share one sample of origin, sequenced in a study of blood T cell repertoires in COVID-19. The method was immunoSEQ multiplex PCR; TCRdb's version includes in-frame clones alone and lacks a portion of them. The sample comprises about 150,000 clones, around 87% of which are singletons, and 3.5% to 4.5% rests with the top ten. Sequencing used PBMCs or T cells enriched from blood (not recorded which). These receptors came from a woman aged 40 to 55 who had been exposed to COVID-19.

The gene calls are TRBV29-1 and TRBJ1-1; D unclear. Germline CDR1 SQVTM, CDR2 ANQGSEA. Trimming took off 4 bases at V and 7 bases at J, with 7 bases between the two ends. The CDR3 length is 10 residues. This CDR3 is CSVVGGEAFF. CDR3 sequence (DNA): TGCAGCGTTGTTGGAGGTGAAGCTTTCTTT. Full variable domain (missing parts from reference TRBV29-1 and TRBJ1-1): SAVISQKPSRDICQRGTSLTIQCQVDSQVTMMFWYRQQPGQSLTLIATANQGSEATYESGFVIDKFPISRPNLTFSTLTVSNMSPEDSSIYLCSVVGGEAFFGQGTRLTVV.

The rearrangement links TRBV28 to TRBJ1-2; possible D gene TRBD1, 6 bases. The CDR3 loop spans 16 amino acids. Germline CDR1 MDHEN, CDR2 SYDVKM. Trimming cost V 4 bases and J 3 bases, with 18 bases left between them. Here the CDR3 reads CASSSPHDRIYYGYTF. As DNA, the CDR3 is TGTGCCAGCAGTTCTCCCCACGACAGGATCTACTATGGCTACACCTTC.

CDR3 sequence reads: CASSLDSGLFYEQYF. The CDR3 region has the DNA TGCGCCAGCAGCTTGGACTCAGGGCTTTTCTACGAGCAGTACTTC. This chain connects TRBV5-1 to TRBJ2-7; the D gene is possibly TRBD1 (5 bases). Trimming removed 0 bases from V and 3 bases from J, with 13 bases in between. Germline assignment: CDR1 SGHRS and CDR2 YFSETQ. The CDR3 length is 15 residues.

The chain couples TRBV19 to TRBJ2-3; 12 bases agree with TRBD2. With V trimmed by 7 bases and J by 5 bases, 10 bases remained unmatched. This CDR3 region has 16 residues. The V gene's germline CDR1 is LNHDA and CDR2 SQIVND (reference sequence). The CDR3 DNA reads as TGTGCCAGTACCCCAAGGACTAGCGGGGATAGAGATACGCAGTATTTT. It codes for CASTPRTSGDRDTQYF.

The chain links TRBV27 to TRBJ2-7; 7 nucleotides match TRBD1. The J segment lost 0 bases and the V segment lost 5 bases, leaving 7 bases of the junction unmatched. Germline V gene sequence: CDR1 MNHEY, CDR2 SMNVEV (reference sequence). The CDR3 covers 15 residues. Here the CDR3 reads CASSRQGDGSYEQYF. CDR3 DNA: TGTGCCAGCAGTAGACAGGGAGACGGCTCCTACGAGCAGTACTTC.

Concerning this clone itself: This sample includes further DNA sequences coding for the same CDR3. This chain connects TRBV3-1 (or the pseudogene TRBV3-2) to TRBJ1-1, with D perhaps matching TRBD1 (6 bases). The CDR3 runs to 15 residues. CDR1 LGHDT and CDR2 YNNKEL come from the germline V gene (reference sequence). V was shortened by 1 base and J by 3 bases, with 12 bases between the two germline ends. The CDR3 bases are TGTGCCAGCAGCCAAGTGGCGGGGGGCTACACTGAAGCTTTCTTT. Its translation: CASSQVAGGYTEAFF.

This chain connects TRBV5-1 to TRBJ2-3; 11 bases fit TRBD1. Unmatched junction bases numbered 5, after V lost 3 bases and J lost 2 bases. The CDR3 runs to 16 residues. Germline CDR1 is SGHRS and CDR2 is YFSETQ. CDR3 protein: CASSYGQGADTDTQYF. The DNA for the CDR3 is TGCGCCAGCAGCTATGGACAGGGGGCCGACACAGATACGCAGTATTTT.

The chain recombines TRBV19 with TRBJ1-1; D is unresolved. The CDR3 extends over 11 amino acids. Germline CDR1 LNHDA, CDR2 SQIVND (reference sequence). V was cut by 10 bases and J by 8 bases, with 14 bases left in between. CDR3 region: CATRPPGEAFF. CDR3 coding DNA: TGTGCCACTAGACCCCCGGGAGAAGCTTTCTTT.

The genes are TRBV2 and TRBJ2-4, with D uncertain. Germline V lookup: CDR1 SNHLY, CDR2 FYNNEI. The CDR3 covers 16 residues. The ends were cut back, 1 base at V and 0 bases at J, with 10 bases in the middle. For the CDR3, the DNA is TGTGCCAGCAGTGAAGGGCTGTTAATAGCCAAAAACATTCAGTACTTC. Translation: CASSEGLLIAKNIQYF.

The chain employs TRBV5-4 and TRBJ1-2, with TRBD1 identical over 7 bases. CDR3 size: 13 residues. Germline lookup yields CDR1 SGHNT and CDR2 YYREEE (reference sequence). The V gene end was trimmed by 2 bases and the J gene end by 3 bases; junction bases not matched to a gene: 1. CDR3 nucleotide sequence: TGTGCCAGCAGCTTCGACAGGGACTATGGCTACACCTTC. It is translated as CASSFDRDYGYTF.

This clone has just a few counts. The chain joins TRBV6-5 to TRBJ1-4; weak D call: TRBD1 (6 bases). Germline loops: CDR1 MNHEY, CDR2 SVGAGI. Trimming pared 5 bases from V and 7 bases from J, leaving 14 bases between. The CDR3 is 14 amino acids. DNA for the CDR3: TGTGCCAGCAGTCTGGGGGGGGCGGGTGAAAAACTGTTTTTT. It is translated as CASSLGGAGEKLFF.

The chain is built from TRBV9 and TRBJ2-5; D possibly corresponds to TRBD2 (6 bases). CDR1 is SGDLS, CDR2 YYNGEE, per germline. The V and J ends lost 0 bases and 1 base respectively, with 10 bases between them. The CDR3 totals 15 residues. The CDR3 loop reads CASSVEGLGQETQYF. Here the CDR3 DNA reads TGTGCCAGCAGCGTAGAGGGACTGGGCCAAGAGACCCAGTACTTC.

The V gene is TRBV27, the J gene TRBJ1-1, with TRBD1 matching 10 bases. This CDR3 has 16 residues. Germline V CDR1 and CDR2: MNHEY, SMNVEV (reference sequence). The J segment lost 0 bases and the V segment lost 0 bases, leaving 1 base of the junction unmatched. The CDR3 bases are TGTGCCAGCAGTTTATCGGGGACAGGGGTGAACACTGAAGCTTTCTTT. Protein: CASSLSGTGVNTEAFF.

The chain employs TRBV6-5 and TRBJ1-6; TRBD1 matches 7 bases. This CDR3 region has 15 residues. CDR1 is MNHEY and CDR2 is SVGAGI in the germline V gene. Germline trimming cut 5 bases from V and 5 bases from J; bases unmatched to any gene: 6. The CDR3 loop is CASSPRDSDNSPLHF. Here the CDR3 DNA reads TGTGCCAGCAGTCCCCGGGACAGCGATAATTCACCCCTCCACTTT.

V and J are TRBV6-4 and TRBJ1-4, with 9 bases lining up with TRBD1. Germline values: CDR1 MRHNA, CDR2 SNTAGT. V was pared by 8 bases and J by 6 bases, with 7 bases of the junction left unmatched. The CDR3 extends over 14 amino acids. CDR3 protein: CASRLRDRDEKLFF. The DNA of the CDR3 is TGTGCCAGCCGTCTCCGGGACAGGGATGAAAAACTGTTTTTT.

The chain recombines TRBV12-3 or TRBV12-4 with TRBJ2-5, with a tentative D call TRBD1 (5 bases). This CDR3 region has 13 residues. Trimming stripped 6 bases from V and 1 base from J, with 9 bases between. DNA for the CDR3: TGTGCCAGCAGCCGGCAGGGCCAAGAGACCCAGTACTTC. As protein: CASSRQGQETQYF.

The chain carries TRBV28 and TRBJ1-5, with TRBD1 identical over 7 bases. The CDR3 totals 17 residues. Losses at the gene ends were 7 bases for V and 4 bases for J; bases not matched to a gene: 16. Germline V gene data show CDR1 as MDHEN and CDR2 as SYDVKM. CDR3 in amino acids: CASNTLGAGGLNQPQHF. The CDR3 nucleotides are TGTGCCAGCAACACCCTAGGGGCAGGGGGGCTTAATCAGCCCCAGCATTTT.

The chain is built from TRBV30 and TRBJ2-7; TRBD1 matches 9 bases. The CDR3 is made up of 17 amino acids. V shed 1 base, J shed 3 bases, and the junction held 13 bases outside the gene matches. Germline V gene sequence: CDR1 GTSNPN, CDR2 SVGIG (reference sequence). CDR3 amino acids: CAWSARLGTGMLYEQYF. CDR3 nucleotides: TGTGCCTGGAGTGCCCGATTGGGGACAGGGATGCTCTACGAGCAGTACTTC. The entire variable domain, with the rest obtained from reference TRBV30 and TRBJ2-7, is as follows: SQTIHQWPATLVQPVGSPLSLECTVEGTSNPNLYWYRQAAGRGLQLLFYSVGIGQISSEVPQNLSASRPQDRQFILSSKKLLLSDSGFYLCAWSARLGTGMLYEQYFGPGTRLTVT.

The gene calls are TRBV7-2 and TRBJ1-5, with D tentatively TRBD1 (6 bases). The CDR3 contains 16 residues. Trimming removed 5 bases at V and 7 bases at J, with 21 bases between. Germline V gene data show CDR1 as SGHTA and CDR2 as FQGNSA. CDR3 DNA sequence: TGTGCCAGCAGCGTAGAGGCGGGGGGCGGGAGGCAGCCCCAGCATTTT. Translating it yields CASSVEAGGGRQPQHF.

The chain couples TRBV14 to TRBJ1-1, with D maybe TRBD1 (6 bases). The CDR3 is 14 amino acids. The germline V and J ends were trimmed by 3 bases and 0 bases, with 8 bases remaining between them. The germline V gene has CDR1 SGHDN and CDR2 FVKESK. In DNA, the CDR3 is TGTGCCAGCAGCCACAGGGGTATGAACACTGAAGCTTTCTTT. Protein: CASSHRGMNTEAFF.

The chain employs TRBV5-1 and TRBJ1-1, with D possibly matching TRBD1 (6 bases). V lost 0 bases and J 0 bases, leaving 9 bases between the germline ends. The germline CDR1 and CDR2 sequences are SGHRS and YFSETQ. The CDR3 is made up of 15 amino acids. The DNA of the CDR3 is TGCGCCAGCAGCTTGGCCGCAGGGGTGAACACTGAAGCTTTCTTT. Amino acid sequence: CASSLAAGVNTEAFF. The variable domain in full, completed from reference TRBV5-1 and TRBJ1-1, reads KAGVTQTPRYLIKTRGQQVTLSCSPISGHRSVSWYQQTPGQGLQFLFEYFSETQRNKGNFPGRFSGRQFSNSRSEMNVSTLELGDSALYLCASSLAAGVNTEAFFGQGTRLTVV.

This chain uses TRBV4-3 with TRBJ2-3; D is unclear. Germline CDR1 and CDR2: LGHNA and YSLEER. V dropped 1 base and J dropped 0 bases, with 11 bases sitting between them. The CDR3 spans 16 residues. CDR3 DNA: TGCGCCAGCAGCCAAGGAATAGGCGGAAGCACAGATACGCAGTATTTT. Its translation: CASSQGIGGSTDTQYF.

This clone was detected once. The V gene is TRBV9, the J gene TRBJ1-2, with D hard to call. The length of the CDR3 is 11 residues. Per germline, CDR1 SGDLS and CDR2 YYNGEE. V lost 6 bases and J 8 bases, leaving 11 bases between the germline ends. CDR3 protein: CASTSGWGYTF. The CDR3 DNA reads TGTGCCAGCACCTCCGGTTGGGGCTACACCTTC. The whole variable domain, filled in from reference TRBV9 and TRBJ1-2, reads DSGVTQTPKHLITATGQRVTLRCSPRSGDLSVYWYQQSLDQGLQFLIQYYNGEERAKGNILERFSAQQFPDLHSELNLSSLELGDSALYFCASTSGWGYTFGSGTRLTVV.

V and J are TRBV5-8 and TRBJ1-5, with 11 positions matching TRBD1. Trimming cost V 4 bases and J 4 bases; bases outside gene matches: 4. Germline CDR1 SGHTS, CDR2 YDEGEE. This CDR3 has 15 residues. In DNA form, the CDR3 reads TGTGCCAGCAGCCGGGGACAGGGGGTAAATCAGCCCCAGCATTTT. Its translation is CASSRGQGVNQPQHF.